These T cell receptor beta chains were read from a single sample in a study of cytotoxic CD8 clonotypes in ibrutinib-treated CLL. The repertoire was sequenced with immunoSEQ multiplex PCR; TCRdb's copy has only in-frame clones and lacks some. Here the sample spans about 200,000 clones, over 55% being singletons. The specimen comprised PBMCs, sampled after 24 months of ibrutinib treatment. The receptors come from a human donor with chronic lymphocytic leukemia. Both conserved end residues are part of each CDR3. The D gene is left open where the match is weak. Only some rows state a clone size, as once, few, many or a class for expanded clones.

j_call v_call clone_size d_call cdr3_aa cdr3_nt
TRBJ2-7 TRBV7-8 NA NA CASSLVGSGTLYEQYF TGTGCCAGCAGCTTAGTCGGGTCCGGGACTCTCTACGAGCAGTACTTC
TRBJ2-5 TRBV27 few TRBD2 CASSSAGAKETQYF TGTGCCAGCAGTTCTGCGGGAGCAAAAGAGACCCAGTACTTC
TRBJ1-4 TRBV29-1 few NA CSGRQNEKLFF TGCAGCGGCCGACAAAATGAAAAACTGTTTTTT
TRBJ2-7 TRBV7-2 NA NA CASSFQFEQYF TGTGCCAGCAGCTTCCAGTTCGAGCAGTACTTC
TRBJ2-3 TRBV19 NA TRBD1 CASSVNRGRPSTDTQYF TGTGCCAGTAGTGTTAACAGGGGCCGACCTAGCACAGATACGCAGTATTTT
TRBJ1-2 TRBV30 few NA CAWSVRNNYGYTF TGTGCCTGGAGTGTACGCAATAACTATGGCTACACCTTC
TRBJ2-2 TRBV19 NA NA CASRPRLRTPRLTGELFF TGTGCCAGTAGACCCCGGCTAAGGACACCCCGTCTCACCGGGGAGCTGTTTTTT
TRBJ2-7 TRBV30 NA NA CAWSVGVVSNGHEQYF TGTGCCTGGAGTGTAGGAGTGGTCAGCAATGGCCACGAGCAGTACTTC
TRBJ1-2 TRBV18 NA TRBD1 CASSPGQGGSYGYTF TGTGCCAGCTCACCAGGTCAGGGGGGCAGCTATGGCTACACCTTC
TRBJ2-1 TRBV6-1 NA TRBD2 CASSRGLAGEFF TGTGCCAGCAGCCGGGGACTAGCGGGGGAGTTCTTC
TRBJ2-1 TRBV4-2 NA TRBD2 CASSHAAGDPDNEQFF TGTGCCAGCAGCCATGCAGCGGGAGATCCCGACAATGAGCAGTTCTTC
TRBJ2-5 TRBV27 once NA CASSIQASFQETQYF TGTGCCAGCAGTATCCAGGCTAGCTTCCAAGAGACCCAGTACTTC
TRBJ2-1 TRBV7-2 NA TRBD2 CASSLVATSGSLFEQFF TGTGCCAGCAGCTTAGTGGCGACTAGCGGGAGTTTATTTGAGCAGTTCTTC
TRBJ2-7 TRBV27 NA NA CASSPRRALREQYF TGTGCCAGCAGTCCCCGTAGGGCACTGAGAGAGCAGTACTTC
TRBJ2-7 TRBV4-2 NA NA CASSQVSYEQYF TGTGCCAGCAGCCAGGTGTCCTACGAGCAGTACTTC
TRBJ2-7 TRBV7-2 few NA CASSSLGYVYEQYF TGTGCCAGCAGCTCCCTAGGGTATGTCTACGAGCAGTACTTC
TRBJ2-1 TRBV19 NA TRBD2 CASTNDQTRGSTSGRYNEQFF TGTGCCAGTACAAATGACCAAACCAGGGGATCGACTAGCGGGCGTTATAATGAGCAGTTCTTC
TRBJ2-1 TRBV5-1 NA NA CASSLGEILNEQFF TGCGCCAGCAGCTTGGGAGAAATTCTCAATGAGCAGTTCTTC
TRBJ2-7 TRBV4-3 NA NA CASSPGTWSYEQYF TGCGCCAGCAGCCCAGGGACGTGGTCCTACGAGCAGTACTTC
TRBJ1-5 TRBV5-6 NA TRBD1 CASSIGQDGQPQHF TGTGCCAGCAGCATCGGACAGGATGGTCAGCCCCAGCATTTT
TRBJ2-3 TRBV5-5 NA TRBD1 CASSFAGQGLTDTQYF TGTGCCAGCAGCTTCGCGGGACAGGGTCTAACAGATACGCAGTATTTT
TRBJ1-1 TRBV7-3 few NA CASSLQRETEAFF TGTGCCAGCAGCTTACAACGGGAGACTGAAGCTTTCTTT
TRBJ2-1 TRBV7-2 NA NA CASSRLNEQFF TGTGCCAGCAGCCGACTAAATGAGCAGTTCTTC
TRBJ1-2 TRBV4-1 NA NA CASSQDLQTNYGYTF TGCGCCAGCAGCCAAGATCTCCAGACTAACTATGGCTACACCTTC
TRBJ2-7 TRBV21-1 few NA CATGRGFKSSYEQYF TGTGCCACGGGGCGGGGATTCAAAAGCTCCTACGAGCAGTACTTC
TRBJ2-7 TRBV27 NA NA CASADIYEQYF TGTGCCAGCGCTGATATCTACGAGCAGTACTTC
TRBJ2-5 TRBV5-1 NA NA CASSLRTLQQSLETQYF TGCGCCAGCAGCTTGAGGACCCTACAGCAGAGCCTGGAGACCCAGTACTTC
TRBJ2-6 TRBV7-9 few NA CASSYPRRGGSGANVLTF TGTGCCAGCAGCTATCCACGGCGAGGAGGCTCTGGGGCCAACGTCCTGACTTTC
TRBJ2-5 TRBV15 NA TRBD2 CATSRATSDETQYF TGTGCCACCAGCAGGGCGACTAGCGATGAGACCCAGTACTTC